This T cell receptor beta chain emerged from a study of T cell changes during pregnancy in multiple sclerosis. This CDR3 has 16 residues. Germline CDR1 LNHDA, CDR2 SQIVND (reference sequence). The ends were cut back, 4 bases at V and 3 bases at J, with 16 bases in the middle. Data came from immunoSEQ multiplex PCR; TCRdb stores just in-frame clones and leaves some out. The table lists tens of thousands of clones, 85% to 95% of them singletons. The receptor was derived from a female donor with multiple sclerosis, enrolled in a pregnancy study. The chain links TRBV19 to TRBJ1-5, with D possibly matching TRBD1 (5 bases). The source was CD4+ T cells from peripheral blood mononuclear cells, collected in the third trimester of pregnancy. The CDR3 bases are TGTGCCAGTAGTAGAGAAGGCAGGGATGTCAATCAGCCCCAGCATTTT. This encodes CASSREGRDVNQPQHF.